Below, one T cell receptor beta chain is given with its context. Its matching antigen is unknown. These data belong to a study of post-analysis software for immune sequencing data. Study summary: Recorded subtypes: relapsing-remitting, secondary progressive, progressive-relapsing; some patients unannotated.

Study-wide results and caveats: In patients, a few TRBV segments were more frequent than in controls, with TRBV5-6, TRBV5-1 and TRBV20-1 among them. Normalized Chao1 diversity in multiple sclerosis patients fell significantly below that of controls.

Unique molecular identifiers had been added to the TCR beta cDNA libraries. From the PCR reads, TCRdb called clonotypes with MiXCR, one entry per CDR3 protein. This sample has 450,000 or so distinct CDR3 sequences; approximately 46% occur once, and the top ten carry 12%. Between the trimmed V and J ends, which lost 0 bases and 0 bases, there was a span of 15 bases. This CDR3 has 18 residues. Germline values: CDR1 LGHNA, CDR2 YNFKEQ. The sequenced sample was blood. This TCR was sampled from a girl aged 10-17 years with multiple sclerosis. The chain is built from TRBV4-2 and TRBJ2-1; no clear D gene. The CDR3 sequence is CASSQESFAESSYNEQFF. DNA of the CDR3: TGTGCCAGCAGCCAAGAGAGTTTCGCGGAGAGCTCCTACAATGAGCAGTTCTTC.